This TCR beta chain is drawn from a study of T cells after yellow fever vaccination. Study at large: Any fraction with a low cell number was prepared using SMART-Seq v4 Ultra Low Input.

V dropped 6 bases and J dropped 5; count of bases not matched to a gene: 7. Germline loops: CDR1 SNHLY, CDR2 FYNNEI. The CDR3 contains 14 residues. MiXCR, applied by TCRdb to the 5' RACE reads, yields one record per CDR3 protein. The sample records some 220,000 distinct CDR3 sequences, approximately 3.3% being singletons. The TCR originated in a young man who received the YFV17D yellow fever vaccine. The sample here was CD4+ T cells sorted from PBMCs, taken 10 days after the yellow fever booster vaccination. The chain employs TRBV2 and TRBJ2-5; 9 bases map to TRBD2. The CDR3 region has the DNA TGTGCCAGCAGCCCGGGACTAGCAACGGAGACCCAGTACTTC. This gives the protein CASSPGLATETQYF.